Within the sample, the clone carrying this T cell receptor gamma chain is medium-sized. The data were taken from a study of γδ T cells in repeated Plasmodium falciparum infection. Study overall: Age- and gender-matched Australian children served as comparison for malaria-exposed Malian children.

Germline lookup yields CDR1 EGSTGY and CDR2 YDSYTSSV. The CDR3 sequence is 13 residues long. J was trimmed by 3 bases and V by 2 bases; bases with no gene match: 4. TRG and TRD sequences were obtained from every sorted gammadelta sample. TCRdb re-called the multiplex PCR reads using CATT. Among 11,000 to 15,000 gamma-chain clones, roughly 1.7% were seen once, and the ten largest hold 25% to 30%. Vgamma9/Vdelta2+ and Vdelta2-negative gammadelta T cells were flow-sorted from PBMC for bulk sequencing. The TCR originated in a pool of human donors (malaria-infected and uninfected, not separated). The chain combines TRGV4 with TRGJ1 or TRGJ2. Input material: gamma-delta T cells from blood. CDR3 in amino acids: CATWDVAYYKKLF. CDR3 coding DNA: TGTGCCACCTGGGATGTAGCTTATTATAAGAAACTCTTT.